This T cell receptor (beta chain) stems from a study of cytomegalovirus exposure and HLA in healthy donors. The germline V gene has CDR1 SGHNT and CDR2 YYREEE (reference sequence). Trimming shortened V by 0 bases and J by 3 bases, and 9 bases separated the two germline ends. CDR3 length: 15 residues. PCR employed 60 Vbeta and 13 Jbeta primers. Sequenced by immunoSEQ multiplex PCR; TCRdb stores in-frame clones only, minus some. The sample shows about 110,000 clones, 67% of them seen only once. Sequenced: PBMCs. The rearrangement links TRBV5-4 to TRBJ1-4; TRBD1 is a possible D gene (5 bases). This receptor was identified in a man aged 18 to 30 in good health and CMV-seropositive. The CDR3 loop reads CASSLAGGPNEKLFF. The DNA for the CDR3 is TGTGCCAGCAGCTTGGCCGGGGGACCTAATGAAAAACTGTTTTTT. Filled out from reference TRBV5-4 and TRBJ1-4, the complete variable domain reads ETGVTQSPTHLIKTRGQQVTLRCSSQSGHNTVSWYQQALGQGPQFIFQYYREEENGRGNFPPRFSGLQFPNYSSELNVNALELDDSALYLCASSLAGGPNEKLFFGSGTQLSVL.